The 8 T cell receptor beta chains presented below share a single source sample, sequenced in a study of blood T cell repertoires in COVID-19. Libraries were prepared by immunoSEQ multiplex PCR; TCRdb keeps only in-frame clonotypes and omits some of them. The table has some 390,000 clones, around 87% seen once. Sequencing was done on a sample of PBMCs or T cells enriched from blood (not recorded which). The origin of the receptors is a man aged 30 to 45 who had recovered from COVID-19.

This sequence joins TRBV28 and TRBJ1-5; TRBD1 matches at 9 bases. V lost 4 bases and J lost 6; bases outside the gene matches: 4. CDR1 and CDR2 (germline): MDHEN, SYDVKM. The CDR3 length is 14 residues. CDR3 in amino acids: CASSSGTGSQPQHF. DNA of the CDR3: TGTGCCAGCAGTTCCGGGACAGGGTCTCAGCCCCAGCATTTT. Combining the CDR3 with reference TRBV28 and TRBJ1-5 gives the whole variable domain DVKVTQSSRYLVKRTGEKVFLECVQDMDHENMFWYRQDPGLGLRLIYFSYDVKMKEKGDIPEGYSVSREKKERFSLILESASTNQTSMYLCASSSGTGSQPQHFGDGTRLSIL.

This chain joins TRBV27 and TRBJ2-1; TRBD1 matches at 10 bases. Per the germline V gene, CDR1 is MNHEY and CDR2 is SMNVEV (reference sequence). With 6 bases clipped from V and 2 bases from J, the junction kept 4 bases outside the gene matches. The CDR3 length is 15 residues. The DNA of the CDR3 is TGTGCCAGCAGGGACAGGGGGGGGACCTACAATGAGCAGTTCTTC. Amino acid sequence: CASRDRGGTYNEQFF.

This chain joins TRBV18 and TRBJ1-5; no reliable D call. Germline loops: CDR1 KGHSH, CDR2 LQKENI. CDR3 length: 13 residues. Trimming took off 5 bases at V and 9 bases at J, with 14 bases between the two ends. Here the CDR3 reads CASSSTENGPQHF. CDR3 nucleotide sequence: TGTGCCAGCTCATCTACAGAGAATGGGCCCCAGCATTTT.

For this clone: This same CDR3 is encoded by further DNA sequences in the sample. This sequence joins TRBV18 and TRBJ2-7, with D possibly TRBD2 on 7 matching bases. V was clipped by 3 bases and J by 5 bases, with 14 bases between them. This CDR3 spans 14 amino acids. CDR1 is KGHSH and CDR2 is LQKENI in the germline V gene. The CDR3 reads CASSPGTGGNEQYF. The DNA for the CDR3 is TGTGCCAGCTCACCCGGGACGGGGGGCAACGAGCAGTACTTC. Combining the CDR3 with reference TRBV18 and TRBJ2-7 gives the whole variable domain NAGVMQNPRHLVRRRGQEARLRCSPMKGHSHVYWYRQLPEEGLKFMVYLQKENIIDESGMPKERFSAEFPKEGPSILRIQQVVRGDSAAYFCASSPGTGGNEQYFGPGTRLTVT.

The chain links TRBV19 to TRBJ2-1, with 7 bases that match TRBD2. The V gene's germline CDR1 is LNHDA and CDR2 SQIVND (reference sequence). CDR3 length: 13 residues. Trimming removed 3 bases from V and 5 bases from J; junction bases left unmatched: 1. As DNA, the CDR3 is TGTGCCAGTAGTATGAGCGGGGACAATGAGCAGTTCTTC. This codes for CASSMSGDNEQFF.

Here the CDR3 reads CASSLAGPTDTQYF. CDR3 nucleotides: TGTGCCAGCTCCTTAGCGGGACCCACAGATACGCAGTATTTT. The chain is built from TRBV3-1 (or the pseudogene TRBV3-2) and TRBJ2-3; TRBD2 matches at 8 bases. V was pared by 8 bases and J by 2 bases, with 6 bases of the junction left unmatched. The CDR3 length is 14 residues. Germline assignment: CDR1 LGHDT and CDR2 YNNKEL (reference sequence).

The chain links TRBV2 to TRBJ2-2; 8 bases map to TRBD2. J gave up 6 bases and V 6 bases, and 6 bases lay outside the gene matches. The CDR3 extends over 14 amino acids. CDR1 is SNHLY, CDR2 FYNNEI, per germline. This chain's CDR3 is CASRERERAGELFF. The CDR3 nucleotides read TGTGCCAGCAGGGAGCGGGAGAGGGCCGGGGAGCTGTTTTTT.

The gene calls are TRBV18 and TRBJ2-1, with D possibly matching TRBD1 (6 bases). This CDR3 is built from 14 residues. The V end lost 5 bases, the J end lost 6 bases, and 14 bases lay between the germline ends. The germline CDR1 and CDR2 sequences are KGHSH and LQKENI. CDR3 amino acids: CASSKPTGSNEQFF. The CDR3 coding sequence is TGTGCCAGCTCAAAGCCCACAGGGTCCAATGAGCAGTTCTTC.